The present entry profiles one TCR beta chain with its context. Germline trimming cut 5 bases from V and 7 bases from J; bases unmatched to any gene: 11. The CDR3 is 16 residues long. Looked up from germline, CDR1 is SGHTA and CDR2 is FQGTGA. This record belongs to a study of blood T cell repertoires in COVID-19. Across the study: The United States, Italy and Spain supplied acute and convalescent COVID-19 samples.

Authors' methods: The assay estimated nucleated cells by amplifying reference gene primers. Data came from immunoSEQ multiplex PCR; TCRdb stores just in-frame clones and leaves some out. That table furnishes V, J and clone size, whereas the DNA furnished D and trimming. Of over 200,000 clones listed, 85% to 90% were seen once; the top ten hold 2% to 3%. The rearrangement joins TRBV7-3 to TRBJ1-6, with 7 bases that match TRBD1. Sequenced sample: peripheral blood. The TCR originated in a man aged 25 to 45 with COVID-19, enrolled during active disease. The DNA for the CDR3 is TGTGCCAGCAGCCCTTTCCAACAGGGGACGAATTCACCCCTCCACTTT. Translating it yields CASSPFQQGTNSPLHF.